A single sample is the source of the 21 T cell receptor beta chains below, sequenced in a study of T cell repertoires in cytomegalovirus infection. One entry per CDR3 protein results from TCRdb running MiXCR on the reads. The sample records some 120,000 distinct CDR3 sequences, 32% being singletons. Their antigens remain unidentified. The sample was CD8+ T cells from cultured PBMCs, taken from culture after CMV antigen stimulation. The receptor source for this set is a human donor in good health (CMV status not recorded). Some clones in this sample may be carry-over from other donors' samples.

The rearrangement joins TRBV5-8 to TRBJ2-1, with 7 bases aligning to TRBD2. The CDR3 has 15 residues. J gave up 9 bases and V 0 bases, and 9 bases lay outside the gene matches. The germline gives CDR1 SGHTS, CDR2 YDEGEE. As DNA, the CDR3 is TGTGCCAGCAGCTTGGATGCTAGCGGATTTAGTGAGCAGTTCTTC. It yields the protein CASSLDASGFSEQFF.

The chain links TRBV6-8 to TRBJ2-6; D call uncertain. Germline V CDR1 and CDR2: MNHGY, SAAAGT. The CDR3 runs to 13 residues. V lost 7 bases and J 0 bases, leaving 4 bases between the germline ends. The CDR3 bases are TGTGCCAGCAAGCACTCTGGGGCCAACGTCCTGACTTTC. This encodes CASKHSGANVLTF.

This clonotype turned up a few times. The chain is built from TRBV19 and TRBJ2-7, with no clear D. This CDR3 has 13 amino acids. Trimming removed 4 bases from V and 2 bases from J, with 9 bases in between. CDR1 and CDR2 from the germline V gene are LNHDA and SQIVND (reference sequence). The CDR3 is CASSTQGPYEQYF. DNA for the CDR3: TGTGCCAGTAGTACCCAAGGCCCCTACGAGCAGTACTTC.

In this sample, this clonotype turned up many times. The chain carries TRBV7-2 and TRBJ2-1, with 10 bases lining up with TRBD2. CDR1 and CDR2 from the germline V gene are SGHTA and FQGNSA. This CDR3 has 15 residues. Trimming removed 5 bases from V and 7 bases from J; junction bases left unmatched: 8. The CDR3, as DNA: TGTGCCAGCAGCGCCTCCGGGACTAGCGTGAATGAGCAGTTCTTC. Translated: CASSASGTSVNEQFF.

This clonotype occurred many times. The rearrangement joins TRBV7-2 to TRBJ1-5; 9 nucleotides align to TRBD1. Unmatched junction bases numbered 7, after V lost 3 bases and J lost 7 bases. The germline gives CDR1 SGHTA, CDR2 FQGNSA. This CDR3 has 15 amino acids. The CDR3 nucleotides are TGTGCCAGCAGCTTGGGACAGGGAGGAGGACAGCCCCAGCATTTT. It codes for CASSLGQGGGQPQHF.

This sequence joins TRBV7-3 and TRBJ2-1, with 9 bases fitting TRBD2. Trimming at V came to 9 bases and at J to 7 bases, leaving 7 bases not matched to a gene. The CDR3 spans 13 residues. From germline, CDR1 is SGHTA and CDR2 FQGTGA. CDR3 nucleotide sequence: TGTGCCAGTTGGGGCGGGGGGGCAAATGAGCAGTTCTTC. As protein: CASWGGGANEQFF.

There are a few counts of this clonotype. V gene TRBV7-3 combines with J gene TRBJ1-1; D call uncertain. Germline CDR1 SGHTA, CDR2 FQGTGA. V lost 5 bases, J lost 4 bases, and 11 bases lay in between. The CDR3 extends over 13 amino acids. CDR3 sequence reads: CASSGVAGTEAFF. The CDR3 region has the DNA TGTGCCAGCAGCGGCGTAGCCGGCACTGAAGCTTTCTTT.

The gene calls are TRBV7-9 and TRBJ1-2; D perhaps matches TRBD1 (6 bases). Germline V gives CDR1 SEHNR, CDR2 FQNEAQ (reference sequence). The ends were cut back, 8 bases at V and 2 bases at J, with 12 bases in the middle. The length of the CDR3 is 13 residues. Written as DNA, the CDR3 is TGTGCCAGCTCCGGGACAAACAACTATGGCTACACCTTC. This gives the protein CASSGTNNYGYTF. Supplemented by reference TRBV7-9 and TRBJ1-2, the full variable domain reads DTGVSQNPRHKITKRGQNVTFRCDPISEHNRLYWYRQTLGQGPEFLTYFQNEAQLEKSRLLSDRFSAERPKGSFSTLEIQRTEQGDSAMYLCASSGTNNYGYTFGSGTRLTVV.

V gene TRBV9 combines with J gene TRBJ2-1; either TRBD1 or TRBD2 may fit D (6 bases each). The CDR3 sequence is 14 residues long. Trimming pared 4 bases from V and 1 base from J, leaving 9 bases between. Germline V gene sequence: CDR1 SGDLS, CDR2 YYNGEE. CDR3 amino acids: CASSRGVSYNEQFF. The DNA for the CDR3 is TGTGCCAGCAGCAGGGGGGTATCCTACAATGAGCAGTTCTTC.

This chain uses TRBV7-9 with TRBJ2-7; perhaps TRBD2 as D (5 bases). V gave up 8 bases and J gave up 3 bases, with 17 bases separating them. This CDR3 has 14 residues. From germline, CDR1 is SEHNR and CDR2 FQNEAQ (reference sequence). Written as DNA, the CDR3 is TGTGCCAGCTCTAGTAAAAAGGAGGACTACGAGCAGTACTTC. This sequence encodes CASSSKKEDYEQYF.

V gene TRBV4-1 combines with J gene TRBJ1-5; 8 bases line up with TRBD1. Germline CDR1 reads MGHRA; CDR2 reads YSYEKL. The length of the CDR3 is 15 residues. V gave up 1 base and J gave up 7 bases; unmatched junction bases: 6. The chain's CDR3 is CASSQGPTGEQPQHF. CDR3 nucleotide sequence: TGCGCCAGCAGCCAAGGCCCGACAGGGGAACAGCCCCAGCATTTT.

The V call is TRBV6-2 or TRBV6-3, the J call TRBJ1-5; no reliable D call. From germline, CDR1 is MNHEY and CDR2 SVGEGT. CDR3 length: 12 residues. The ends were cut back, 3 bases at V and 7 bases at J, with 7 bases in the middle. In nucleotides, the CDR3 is TGTGCCAGCAGTTATGGAGAACAGCCCCAGCATTTT. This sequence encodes CASSYGEQPQHF.

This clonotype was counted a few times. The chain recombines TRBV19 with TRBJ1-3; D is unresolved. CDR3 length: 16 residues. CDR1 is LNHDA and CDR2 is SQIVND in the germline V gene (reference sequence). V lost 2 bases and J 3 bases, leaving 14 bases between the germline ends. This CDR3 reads CASSIMVSTFGNTIYF. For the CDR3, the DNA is TGTGCCAGTAGTATAATGGTCAGCACCTTTGGAAACACCATATATTTT.

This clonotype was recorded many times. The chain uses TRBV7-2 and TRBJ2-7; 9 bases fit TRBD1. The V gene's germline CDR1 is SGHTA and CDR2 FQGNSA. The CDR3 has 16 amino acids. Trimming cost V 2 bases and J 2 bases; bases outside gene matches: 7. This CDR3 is CASSLWDRDPTYEQYF. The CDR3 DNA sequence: TGTGCCAGCAGCTTATGGGACAGGGACCCCACCTACGAGCAGTACTTC. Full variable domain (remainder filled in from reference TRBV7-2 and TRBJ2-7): GAGVSQSPSNKVTEKGKDVELRCDPISGHTALYWYRQSLGQGLEFLIYFQGNSAPDKSGLPSDRFSAERTGGSVSTLTIQRTQQEDSAVYLCASSLWDRDPTYEQYFGPGTRLTVT.

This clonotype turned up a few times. The chain's CDR3 is CASSALGLDYGYTF. The CDR3 nucleotides are TGTGCCAGCAGTGCCCTGGGCCTTGACTATGGCTACACCTTC. The chain has TRBV12-3 or TRBV12-4 and TRBJ1-2; D unclear. Trimming took 5 bases from V and 3 from J, leaving 13 bases between them. This CDR3 has 14 residues.

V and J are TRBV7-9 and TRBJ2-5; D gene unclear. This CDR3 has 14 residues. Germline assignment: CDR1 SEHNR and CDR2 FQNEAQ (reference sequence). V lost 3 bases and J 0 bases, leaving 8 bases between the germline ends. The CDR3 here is CASSFLEYQETQYF. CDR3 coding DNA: TGTGCCAGCAGCTTCCTCGAGTACCAAGAGACCCAGTACTTC.

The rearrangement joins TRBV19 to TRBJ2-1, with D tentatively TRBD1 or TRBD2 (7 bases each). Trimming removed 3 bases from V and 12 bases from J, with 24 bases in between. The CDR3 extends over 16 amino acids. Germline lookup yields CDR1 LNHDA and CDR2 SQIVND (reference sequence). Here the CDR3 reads CASSMGGTAVGFGQFF. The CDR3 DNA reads TGTGCCAGTAGTATGGGAGGGACAGCGGTCGGGTTTGGGCAGTTCTTC.

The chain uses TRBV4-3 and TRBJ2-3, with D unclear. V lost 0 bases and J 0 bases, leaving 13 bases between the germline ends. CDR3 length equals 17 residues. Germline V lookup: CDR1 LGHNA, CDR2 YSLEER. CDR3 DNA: TGCGCCAGCAGCCAAGATATGCTCGATCATAGCACAGATACGCAGTATTTT. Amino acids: CASSQDMLDHSTDTQYF.

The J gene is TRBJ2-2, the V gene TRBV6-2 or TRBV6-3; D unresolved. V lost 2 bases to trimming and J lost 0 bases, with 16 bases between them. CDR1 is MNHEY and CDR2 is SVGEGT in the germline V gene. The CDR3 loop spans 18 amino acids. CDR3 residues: CASSYPSGIATNTGELFF. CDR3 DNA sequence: TGTGCCAGCAGTTACCCGTCCGGTATTGCCACGAACACCGGGGAGCTGTTTTTT.

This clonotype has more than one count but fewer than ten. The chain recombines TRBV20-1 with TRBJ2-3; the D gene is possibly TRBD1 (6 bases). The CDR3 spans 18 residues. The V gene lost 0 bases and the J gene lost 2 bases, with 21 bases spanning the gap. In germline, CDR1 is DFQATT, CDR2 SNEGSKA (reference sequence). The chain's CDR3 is CSARDGFRDTALTDTQYF. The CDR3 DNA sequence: TGCAGTGCTAGAGATGGTTTTCGGGACACTGCCCTCACAGATACGCAGTATTTT.

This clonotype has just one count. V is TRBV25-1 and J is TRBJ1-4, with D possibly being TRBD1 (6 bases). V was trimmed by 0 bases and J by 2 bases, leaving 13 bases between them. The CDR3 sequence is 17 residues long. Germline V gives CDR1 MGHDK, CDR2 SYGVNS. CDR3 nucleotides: TGTGCCAGCAGTGAATATGGCACAAGGGGGACTAATGAAAAACTGTTTTTT. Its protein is CASSEYGTRGTNEKLFF. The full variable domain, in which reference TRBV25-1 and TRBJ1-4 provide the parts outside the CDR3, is EADIYQTPRYLVIGTGKKITLECSQTMGHDKMYWYQQDPGMELHLIHYSYGVNSTEKGDLSSESTVSRIRTEHFPLTLESARPSHTSQYLCASSEYGTRGTNEKLFFGSGTQLSVL.